Sequencing of this TCR beta chain was carried out in a study of T cell changes during pregnancy in multiple sclerosis (dated by TCRdb to 2018 to 2020). Context from the whole study: The study looked at changes in the T cell repertoire across pregnancy in women with multiple sclerosis.

To prepare the library, the immunoSEQ multiplex PCR assay was applied. TCRdb provides this immuneACCESS table in a form limited to in-frame rearrangements. Some clones are lacking; in checked studies, under half of them reflect an unresolved V gene, and why the rest are absent is not known. This sample gives roughly 110,000 clones in total; more than 80% of them show up just once. The top ten clones comprise roughly 1.5% of the sample. Reading the germline V gene (reference sequence) gives CDR1 PRHDT and CDR2 FYEKMQ. The CDR3, from cysteine to phenylalanine, totals 15 residues. Only the CDR3 DNA is retained, 45 bases long and in frame from the first base. Cut back by 4 bases and 1 base, the V and J ends lie 13 bases apart. Regarding this clone: The target of this receptor is not known. One base away there is no much larger clone; base qualities are not given.

In this chain, TRBV13 is recombined with TRBJ1-1; tentative D gene TRBD1, with 6 bases matching. The sequence was obtained from a female donor with multiple sclerosis, enrolled in a pregnancy study. The specimen was peripheral blood, collected before pregnancy. The sequenced DNA is TGTGCCAGCAGCTCATATAAACAGGGGAACACTGAAGCTTTCTTT. This is translated as CASSSYKQGNTEAFF.